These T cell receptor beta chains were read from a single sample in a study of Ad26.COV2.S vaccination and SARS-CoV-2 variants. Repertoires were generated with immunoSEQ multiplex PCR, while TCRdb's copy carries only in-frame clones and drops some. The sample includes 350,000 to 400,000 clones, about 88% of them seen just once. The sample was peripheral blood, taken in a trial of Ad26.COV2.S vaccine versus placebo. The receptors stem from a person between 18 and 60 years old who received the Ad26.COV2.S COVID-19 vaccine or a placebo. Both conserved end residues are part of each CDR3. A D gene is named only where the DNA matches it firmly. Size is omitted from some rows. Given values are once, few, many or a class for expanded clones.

TGTGCCAGCAGGCCGGGTGGTCAGAGCTCCTACGAGCAGTACTTC	CASRPGGQSSYEQYF	.	15	TRBJ2-7	TRBV28	.
TGTGCCAGCAGCTTCTCGGGACTAGCGGACCATTACGAGCAGTACTTC	CASSFSGLADHYEQYF	TRBD2	16	TRBJ2-7	TRBV7-2	.
TGCAGCGTGGGGAGGGGTACTAATGAAAAACTGTTTTTT	CSVGRGTNEKLFF	.	13	TRBJ1-4	TRBV29-1	.
TGCGCCAGCAGCCTGGCCCCCGGCGGGGTTCCAGATACGCAGTATTTT	CASSLAPGGVPDTQYF	.	16	TRBJ2-3	TRBV5-1	.
TGTGCCAGCAGCGACCGCGGGACAGTGAACACTGAAGCTTTCTTT	CASSDRGTVNTEAFF	TRBD1	15	TRBJ1-1	TRBV6-6	few
TGTGCCAGCAGCCCACAGGGGGCTGGAGATACGCAGTATTTT	CASSPQGAGDTQYF	TRBD1	14	TRBJ2-3	TRBV11-3	once
TGTGCCAGCAGCTTTCGGGAGGGTGGGAATGAGCAGTTCTTC	CASSFREGGNEQFF	TRBD2	14	TRBJ2-1	TRBV5-4	.
TGCGCCAGCAGCGTTGCAGGACTAGCACCCCCCTACGAGCAGTACTTC	CASSVAGLAPPYEQYF	TRBD2	16	TRBJ2-7	TRBV5-1	.
TGTGCCAGCAGTGAAGAGGGCAGGGGGCGTTGGCAGCCCCAGCATTTT	CASSEEGRGRWQPQHF	TRBD1	16	TRBJ1-5	TRBV6-1	few
TGTGCCATCAGTCGGGGGGGAACTAGCGCGTCCACAGATACGCAGTATTTT	CAISRGGTSASTDTQYF	TRBD2	17	TRBJ2-3	TRBV10-3	few
TGTGCCAGCAGTTACTCGACAGGACCGAACACTGAAGCTTTCTTT	CASSYSTGPNTEAFF	.	15	TRBJ1-1	TRBV6-7	.
TGTGCCAGCCGGGAGAGAACCGGGGAGCTGTTTTTT	CASRERTGELFF	.	12	TRBJ2-2	TRBV27	.
TGTGCCACCAGCAGAGGACAGGTCGGACCACTAAACACTGAAGCTTTCTTT	CATSRGQVGPLNTEAFF	.	17	TRBJ1-1	TRBV15	.
TGCAGCGTTGTGGGTTACGGGGATCGAGGGGTGGAGACCCAGTACTTC	CSVVGYGDRGVETQYF	.	16	TRBJ2-5	TRBV29-1	.
TGTGCCATCAGTGACAAGGGACAGGGAGACGAAAAACTGTTTTTT	CAISDKGQGDEKLFF	TRBD1	15	TRBJ1-4	TRBV10-3	.
TGTGCCAGCAGTGAAATACTCGGGGGTACCCAAGAGACCCAGTACTTC	CASSEILGGTQETQYF	.	16	TRBJ2-5	TRBV6-1	.
TGCAGCGTTGAAGCCCACCACGGGGGCCAGTACGAGCAGTACTTC	CSVEAHHGGQYEQYF	.	15	TRBJ2-7	TRBV29-1	.
TGTGCCAGTAGATCGGGCAGGGGGTCGGGTGAAGCTTTCTTT	CASRSGRGSGEAFF	TRBD1	14	TRBJ1-1	TRBV19	.
TGTGCTAGTGGTTTGGTCGGGGAAGGGGCCGGGGAGCTGTTTTTT	CASGLVGEGAGELFF	.	15	TRBJ2-2	TRBV12-5	.
TGTGCCAGCGGGAGAGGAGCAGATACGCAGTATTTT	CASGRGADTQYF	.	12	TRBJ2-3	TRBV19	once
TGTGCCAGCAGCTTCCAAGGGACAGGCGTCGAAGCTTTCTTT	CASSFQGTGVEAFF	TRBD1	14	TRBJ1-1	TRBV7-2	once
TGTGCCAGCAGTTTGAGGGCGGGTCACCCCACAGATACGCAGTATTTT	CASSLRAGHPTDTQYF	.	16	TRBJ2-3	TRBV28	once
TGTGCCAGCCGGTCCGGGACGGCGAATGAAAAACTGTTTTTT	CASRSGTANEKLFF	.	14	TRBJ1-4	TRBV28	.
TGTGCCAGCAGTGAGAAAGCGACAGGGGTCTACGAGCAGTACTTC	CASSEKATGVYEQYF	TRBD1	15	TRBJ2-7	TRBV6-1	.
TGTGCCAGCAATAAGGCTAGCGGGAACACCGGGGAGCTGTTTTTT	CASNKASGNTGELFF	TRBD2	15	TRBJ2-2	TRBV2	.
TGTGCCTGGAGGCCCAAACGGGGACTAGCGGGAGCATCTTACAATGAGCAGTTCTTC	CAWRPKRGLAGASYNEQFF	TRBD2	19	TRBJ2-1	TRBV30	.
TGTGCCAGTAGTATGGCGGGGGCTGGGGGAAGGGGCAATCAGCCCCAGCATTTT	CASSMAGAGGRGNQPQHF	.	18	TRBJ1-5	TRBV19	.
TGTGCCAGCTCACGTGGGACAGGACCCAATCAGCCCCAGCATTTT	CASSRGTGPNQPQHF	TRBD1	15	TRBJ1-5	TRBV18	.
TGTGCCTGGGAACATACGCGGAATTCACCCCTCCACTTT	CAWEHTRNSPLHF	.	13	TRBJ1-6	TRBV30	.
TGTGCCAGCAATCTAGTCTCCTACAATGAGCAGTTCTTC	CASNLVSYNEQFF	.	13	TRBJ2-1	TRBV2	.
TGTGCCAGCAGCTTCGAAGCGAGCTCCTACAATGAGCAGTTCTTC	CASSFEASSYNEQFF	.	15	TRBJ2-1	TRBV5-5	.
TGTGCCAGCAGCTTATACCCGGGACAGCAAAACGAGCAGTACTTC	CASSLYPGQQNEQYF	TRBD1	15	TRBJ2-7	TRBV7-8	.
TGTGCCAGCAGCAACAGGGGAGCTATGACAGATACGCAGTATTTT	CASSNRGAMTDTQYF	TRBD1	15	TRBJ2-3	TRBV11-2	.
TGTGCCACCAGTGATAGGGCAGGGGTAGAGACCCAGTACTTC	CATSDRAGVETQYF	.	14	TRBJ2-5	TRBV24-1	.
TGTGCTAGCAGCGCCGTCGCTAGCGGGAGTGCCGGGGAGCTGTTTTTT	CASSAVASGSAGELFF	TRBD2	16	TRBJ2-2	TRBV7-7	.